This T cell receptor (beta chain) emerged from a study of spatial heterogeneity in lung cancer. The CDR3 is 16 amino acids. Unmatched junction bases numbered 9, after V lost 5 bases and J lost 5 bases. Per germline, CDR1 LNHDA and CDR2 SQIVND (reference sequence). Time point specified: blood at routine non-recurrence follow-up after resection. TCRdb reprocessed the 5' RACE reads via MiXCR and lists one record per CDR3 protein. The repertoire includes 35,000 to 55,000 distinct CDR3 sequences, 20% to 25% of them detected once, and less than 9% sits in the top ten. The TCR originated in a female donor with early-stage non-small cell lung cancer. This chain connects TRBV19 to TRBJ2-5; 12 bases line up with TRBD2. The source was PBMCs, collected at follow-up. The CDR3 DNA reads as TGTGCCAGTAGTGCCGGACTAGCGGGGTCATCGGAGACCCAGTACTTC. It codes for CASSAGLAGSSETQYF.